This TCR beta chain came from a study of T-cell memory formation after mild COVID-19 (dated by TCRdb to about 2021). With respect to the entire study: TCR sequence clusters from the two donors were found to be largely donor specific. T-cell clones expanding and contracting after mild COVID-19 in a couple of donors were tracked by longitudinal TCRalpha and TCRbeta repertoire sequencing. The cohort was made up of two young adult volunteers, one female and one male, who were previously healthy.

V loses 4 bases of germline sequence and J loses 1 base, and the interval between the two ends is 14 bases. The CDR3 runs 16 amino acids, cysteine and phenylalanine included. The entry retains the CDR3 DNA only, 48 bases that are in frame from base 1. General findings and caveats noted by the study authors: SARS-CoV-2 specificity was not confirmed for the second-wave clones peaking on day 37. Clones contracting from day 15 to 85 had balanced CD4/CD8 phenotypes, while a second wave expanding from day 15 to 37 was biased towards CD4+. Contracting CD4+ clones turned up mainly in the CM and EM memory subsets, whereas EMRA was where CD8+ clones were enriched. Only two mild cases were covered in the study, and larger cohorts including severe cases with pre-infection samples were considered necessary. Some responding clones were found in pre-infection memory, which suggests that pre-existing cross-reactive memory T cells took part in the SARS-CoV-2 response.

Sequencing instrument: Illumina NovaSeq 6000. cDNA libraries for TCRalpha and TCRbeta were prepared by 5'RACE using constant-segment primers, with sample barcodes and unique molecular identifiers added. Trizol reagent was used to extract RNA from every sample. Library amplification was performed in two PCR steps, and a second sample barcode and Illumina TruSeq adapters were introduced in the second step. The libraries were sequenced on an Illumina NovaSeq using 2 x 150 bp paired-end reads. As for the authors' bioinformatics: Demultiplexing of reads and collapsing into UMI-guided consensus sequences were performed with migec v1.2.7. Using mixcr v2.1.11, UMI consensuses were aligned to TRA and TRB V and J templates and then assembled into clonotypes. Expanded or contracted clonotypes were those called significant by both edgeR and NoisET, with noise models trained on biological replicates. For edgeR calls, a false discovery rate-adjusted p below 0.01 and a log2 fold-change threshold of 1 were applied. As an exploratory analysis of dynamics, max-normalized trajectories of the 1000 most abundant clonotypes were examined with PCA combined with hierarchical clustering. Separately sequenced CD4+ and CD8+ repertoires were used to assign a CD4 or CD8 phenotype to each responding clone. The raw public reads went through TCRdb reprocessing: fastp at Q25, MiXCR clone calling, in-frame beta chains kept. Rows are combined by CDR3 protein, so each entry shows the most common genes and DNA. These V and J calls are TCRdb output, not the study's own analysis. This sample is represented by about 600,000 distinct CDR3 sequences; 20% to 25% of them were singletons. The ten largest make up approximately 8.4% of the sample.

This clonotype has a handful of counts. Its antigen is currently not known. No per-base quality is available; no much larger clone lies one base away. Ficoll-Paque density gradient centrifugation was used to isolate PBMCs. The V and J genes are TRBV12-3 or TRBV12-4 and TRBJ2-1, with no reliable assignment of the D segment. The sequence was obtained from an adult woman who had mild COVID-19 (a few samples of this study predate the infection). The sample titles of this study are shuffled in the database, so cell type and time point are left out; the donor was told from shared clones. The sample taken for sequencing was PBMCs or a T cell subset sorted from them (not recorded which). The CDR3 reads CASSSGVINSYNEQFF. In nucleotide form, the sequence is TGTGCCAGCAGTTCCGGTGTCATAAATTCCTACAATGAGCAGTTCTTC.